This T cell receptor beta chain was identified in a study of early T cells in non-severe SARS-CoV-2 infection. Germline V gene sequence: CDR1 SGHAT, CDR2 FQNNGV. V lost 3 bases and J 2 bases, leaving 11 bases between the germline ends. The CDR3 sequence is 16 residues long. Molecules of cDNA were individually given unique molecular identifiers that were attached to them. One entry per CDR3 protein, called by TCRdb with MiXCR from the 5' RACE reads. The profile shows tens of thousands of distinct CDR3 sequences, 15% of them singletons. The source is an adult who was a healthcare worker with PCR-confirmed SARS-CoV-2 infection or an uninfected control (not recorded which). The sample taken for sequencing was whole blood. The chain employs TRBV11-2 and TRBJ2-6; D is unresolved. The CDR3 sequence is CASSFFGRAGANVLTF. The DNA for the CDR3 is TGTGCCAGCAGCTTTTTTGGCCGCGCTGGGGCCAACGTCCTGACTTTC.